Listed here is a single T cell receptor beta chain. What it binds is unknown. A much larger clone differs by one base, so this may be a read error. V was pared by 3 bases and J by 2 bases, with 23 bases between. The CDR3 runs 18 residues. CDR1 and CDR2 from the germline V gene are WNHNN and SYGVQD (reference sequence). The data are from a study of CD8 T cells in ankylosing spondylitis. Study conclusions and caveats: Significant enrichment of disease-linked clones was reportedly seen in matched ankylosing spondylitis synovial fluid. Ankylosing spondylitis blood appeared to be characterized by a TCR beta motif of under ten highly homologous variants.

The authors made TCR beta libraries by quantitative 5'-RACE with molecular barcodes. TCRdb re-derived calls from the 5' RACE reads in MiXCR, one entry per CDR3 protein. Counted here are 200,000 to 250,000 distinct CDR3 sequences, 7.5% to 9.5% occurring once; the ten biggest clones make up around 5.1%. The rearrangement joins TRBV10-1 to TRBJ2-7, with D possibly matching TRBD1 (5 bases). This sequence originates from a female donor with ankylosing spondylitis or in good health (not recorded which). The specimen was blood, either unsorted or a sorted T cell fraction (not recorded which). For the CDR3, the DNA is TGCGCCAGCAGTGAAGCTTGCTCCCGGGTCAGGGTCGCCTACGAGCAGTACTTC. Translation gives CASSEACSRVRVAYEQYF.